This passage covers 18 T cell receptor beta chains from one sample sequenced in a study of monozygotic twins with inflammatory bowel disease. TCRdb re-called the 5' RACE reads and catalogs CDR3 proteins one per entry, DNA excluded. Recorded here are about 300,000 distinct CDR3 sequences; the top ten clones represent 5.6%. Sequenced sample: blood. Receptors originate from a human donor with ulcerative colitis or Crohn's disease, or a healthy co-twin of an affected twin (not recorded which).

The rearrangement uses TRBV5-1 and TRBJ2-5. The CDR3 is 11 residues long. CDR1 is SGHRS, CDR2 YFSETQ, per germline. CDR3 region: CASSWDSTQYF.

J is TRBJ2-7 and V is TRBV7-2; TCRdb reports TRBD1, a call that lacks DNA to check it against. CDR1 and CDR2 (germline): SGHTA, FQGNSA. The CDR3 has 15 residues. The CDR3 spells CASSLTGTGTYEQYF.

V and J are TRBV18 and TRBJ2-1; TCRdb picks TRBD1, but there is no DNA to check that call. There are 16 residues in the CDR3. The germline V gene has CDR1 KGHSH and CDR2 LQKENI. Here the CDR3 reads CASSPLTVEFYNEQFF.

The CDR3 region is CASSVTRDIQPVGQYF. The chain joins TRBV2 to TRBJ2-7; TCRdb's D call, TRBD1, is unchecked because there is no DNA. There are 16 residues in the CDR3. Looked up from germline, CDR1 is SNHLY and CDR2 is FYNNEI.

The chain combines TRBV6-5 with TRBJ1-1. CDR1 and CDR2 from the germline V gene are MNHEY and SVGAGI. This CDR3 spans 13 amino acids. This CDR3 reads CASSYATNTEAFF.

This chain uses TRBV7-9 with TRBJ2-1; as DNA is missing, the TRBD2 call by TCRdb cannot be tested. Germline assignment: CDR1 SEHNR and CDR2 FQNEAQ (reference sequence). This CDR3 is built from 14 residues. Here the CDR3 reads CASSLGSAAYGQFF.

The chain is built from TRBV7-2 and TRBJ2-5; no DNA is available, so the TRBD1 call from TCRdb remains unchecked. Germline-derived CDR1 and CDR2 are SGHTA and FQGNSA. This CDR3 has 15 residues. The chain's CDR3 is CASTDQGQIQETQYF. The whole variable domain, filled in from reference TRBV7-2 and TRBJ2-5, reads GAGVSQSPSNKVTEKGKDVELRCDPISGHTALYWYRQSLGQGLEFLIYFQGNSAPDKSGLPSDRFSAERTGGSVSTLTIQRTQQEDSAVYLCASTDQGQIQETQYFGPGTRLLVL.

The chain links TRBV7-2 to TRBJ1-3; TCRdb indicates TRBD1, and absent DNA this call remains unverified. CDR3 size: 17 residues. CDR1 and CDR2 (germline): SGHTA, FQGNSA. CDR3 region: CASSSWTGAISGNTIYF.

The gene calls are TRBV19 and TRBJ1-1; there is no DNA to check the TCRdb D call of TRBD1. The CDR3 length is 16 residues. Per the germline V gene, CDR1 is LNHDA and CDR2 is SQIVND (reference sequence). CDR3 sequence reads: CASNAGTGPVNTEAFF. The full variable domain, completed using reference TRBV19 and TRBJ1-1, is DGGITQSPKYLFRKEGQNVTLSCEQNLNHDAMYWYRQDPGQGLRLIYYSQIVNDFQKGDIAEGYSVSREKKESFPLTVTSAQKNPTAFYLCASNAGTGPVNTEAFFGQGTRLTVV.

The chain couples TRBV9 to TRBJ2-3; as DNA is missing, the TRBD1 call by TCRdb cannot be tested. The CDR3 has 18 residues. CDR1 and CDR2 (germline): SGDLS, YYNGEE. CDR3 loop: CASSVRDQGRWFSDTQYF.

The chain joins TRBV28 to TRBJ2-7; as DNA is missing, the TRBD1 call by TCRdb cannot be tested. Germline V gene data show CDR1 as MDHEN and CDR2 as SYDVKM. This CDR3 region has 12 residues. CDR3 region: CASFVTGDEQYF. The full variable domain, with the rest looked up from reference TRBV28 and TRBJ2-7, is DVKVTQSSRYLVKRTGEKVFLECVQDMDHENMFWYRQDPGLGLRLIYFSYDVKMKEKGDIPEGYSVSREKKERFSLILESASTNQTSMYLCASFVTGDEQYFGPGTRLTVT.

The V gene is TRBV28, the J gene TRBJ1-2; the TCRdb D gene call, TRBD1, has no DNA to confirm it. Germline V gives CDR1 MDHEN, CDR2 SYDVKM. The CDR3 runs to 14 residues. The CDR3 here is CASSSTGGSYGYTF.

The V and J genes are TRBV20-1 and TRBJ2-3; TCRdb outputs TRBD2, but without DNA this stays unchecked. The CDR3 is made up of 13 amino acids. CDR1 and CDR2 (germline): DFQATT, SNEGSKA (reference sequence). The CDR3 region is CSAPLAGVDTQYF.

The chain is built from TRBV18 and TRBJ2-7; the D gene TCRdb calls, TRBD2, cannot be checked with no DNA. The CDR3 sequence is 17 residues long. Germline-derived CDR1 and CDR2 are KGHSH and LQKENI. CDR3 amino acids: CASSPGTSGTYSYEQYF.

The rearrangement uses TRBV5-1 and TRBJ2-2; the TCRdb call, TRBD1, lacks DNA for checking. The germline V gene encodes CDR1 SGHRS and CDR2 YFSETQ. This CDR3 comprises 15 residues. The CDR3 loop reads CASLPTGVGTGKLFF.

V and J are TRBV5-1 and TRBJ1-2; TCRdb lists TRBD1, though no DNA is available to test this call. Germline CDR1 SGHRS, CDR2 YFSETQ. The length of the CDR3 is 13 residues. The CDR3: CASSFSGGEGYTF.

The chain is built from TRBV19 and TRBJ2-7; TCRdb's D gene call, TRBD1, goes unchecked for lack of DNA. The CDR3 runs 16 residues. Per germline, CDR1 LNHDA and CDR2 SQIVND (reference sequence). The CDR3 reads CASSIAKGRGSYEQYF.

V usage is TRBV2 and J usage is TRBJ2-7; TCRdb's assignment of TRBD2 cannot be checked, as there is no DNA. The CDR3 contains 16 residues. Per the germline V gene, CDR1 is SNHLY and CDR2 is FYNNEI. The CDR3 loop reads CASSRRGGSTSYEQYF.